What follows describes a single T cell receptor beta chain. Its antigen is unidentified. The V end lost 1 base, the J end lost 8 bases, and 11 bases lay between the germline ends. Germline lookup yields CDR1 MGHRA and CDR2 YSYEKL. This CDR3 has 14 residues. These data come from a study of graft-versus-host responses after intestinal transplantation. Measured with immunoSEQ multiplex PCR; TCRdb has only the in-frame clones, and not every one. The table has more than 70,000 clones, roughly 92% seen once. The sequences come from unstimulated CD8+ T cells sorted from spleen or lymph node cells, collected before transplant. The rearrangement links TRBV4-1 to TRBJ1-4; D ambiguous. The receptor was derived from a human donor who was the organ donor for an intestinal transplant. The CDR3 reads CASSQGSGTEKLFF. CDR3 nucleotides: TGCGCCAGCAGCCAAGGATCAGGAACCGAAAAACTGTTTTTT.